Described below is a single T cell receptor beta chain sequence and its context. Its antigen is not identified. These data originate in a study of shared clonotypes between healthy human individuals. Study at large: CD4 naive and memory got three plates each, CD8 naive two, CD8 memory one.

Study observations and caveats: Shared across four donors were 4% to 5% of the naive CD4 clonotypes. Generally, naive subsets came out with larger estimated richness than memory subsets.

Sequencing used immunoSEQ multiplex PCR; TCRdb keeps in-frame clones, though not all of them. The sample lists 2 million to 2.5 million clones, around 93% seen once, with 0.3% to 0.45% in the top ten. The CDR3 has 12 amino acids. CDR1 and CDR2 from the germline V gene are KGHSH and LQKENI. The ends were cut back, 2 bases at V and 6 bases at J, with 6 bases in the middle. Every donor, a Caucasian adult, lived in Nashville, Tennessee. The chain uses TRBV18 and TRBJ2-3, with D unresolved. The sample consisted of naive CD4+ T cells from PBMCs. Subset defined: CD45RA+ positively selected. This clonotype was obtained from a man in his late teens or twenties in good health. Some clones in this sample may be carry-over from other donors' samples. In DNA, the CDR3 is TGTGCCAGCTCACCAAACGGGGATACGCAGTATTTT. Amino acid sequence: CASSPNGDTQYF.